Described below is a single T cell receptor beta chain sequence and its context. As yet, its antigen is unknown. This entry comes from a study of OX40 agonist ivuxolimab in advanced cancers. Whole-study context: Partial responses, seen in three patients, involved one hepatocellular carcinoma and two cutaneous melanomas. Overall study findings and caveats: Compared with CD4+, CD8+ T cells on average had more expanded clones.

The data were produced by immunoSEQ multiplex PCR, yet TCRdb's version contains in-frame clones alone and is incomplete. The table includes 45,000 to 55,000 clones, 83% detected once. Patients with a history of autoimmune disease or on systemic immunosuppression were excluded. CDR3 length: 15 amino acids. Germline V gives CDR1 MNHNS, CDR2 SASEGT. V was cut by 2 bases and J by 7 bases, with 17 bases left in between. The chain recombines TRBV6-1 with TRBJ2-5, with D possibly TRBD2 on 6 matching bases. Sequences were derived from CD4+ or CD8+ T cells sorted from blood, sampled in a trial of the OX40 agonist ivuxolimab. The receptor was isolated from an adult with an advanced solid tumor such as melanoma, head and neck, liver or kidney cancer. The CDR3 is CASSETLGGRGTQYF. In DNA form, the CDR3 reads TGTGCCAGCAGTGAAACGTTGGGGGGTCGGGGGACCCAGTACTTC.